Listed below are T cell receptor beta chains from one sample, sequenced in a study of OX40 agonist ivuxolimab in advanced cancers. Some clones are missing from TCRdb's copy, which holds only in-frame ones; the method was immunoSEQ multiplex PCR. Of some 39,000 clones in the sample, about 87% are singletons; the top ten hold less than 5%. Here the sequenced sample was CD4+ or CD8+ T cells sorted from blood, taken in a trial of the OX40 agonist ivuxolimab. These receptors were taken from an adult with an advanced solid tumor such as melanoma, head and neck, liver or kidney cancer. The CDR3 runs from the conserved cysteine through the conserved F or W. D genes are given only for firm matches. Expanded clones are given a class, and other clones once, few, many or no size at all.

. | TRBJ2-2 | . | TRBV29-1 | CSGRRQNTGELFF | TGCAGCGGACGCAGACAGAACACCGGGGAGCTGTTTTTT
. | TRBJ1-2 | . | TRBV21-1 | CASSKAPARLPRYTF | TGTGCCAGCAGCAAAGCACCCGCCAGGCTGCCGAGATACACCTTC
. | TRBJ1-6 | . | TRBV5-6 | CASSVGRGTPLHF | TGTGCCAGCAGCGTGGGGCGGGGAACACCCCTCCACTTT
. | TRBJ2-7 | TRBD1 | TRBV7-4 | CASSQQGAVYEQYF | TGTGCCAGCAGCCAGCAGGGGGCGGTCTACGAGCAGTACTTC
. | TRBJ2-7 | . | TRBV7-2 | CASRFRFTGMDEQYF | TGTGCCAGCAGATTCCGATTCACAGGGATGGACGAGCAGTACTTC
. | TRBJ2-3 | . | TRBV18 | CASSPGGAGTDTQYF | TGTGCCAGCTCACCCGGGGGCGCGGGCACAGATACGCAGTATTTT
. | TRBJ2-3 | . | TRBV5-1 | CASSLSESTDTQYF | TGCGCCAGCAGCTTGTCGGAAAGCACAGATACGCAGTATTTT
. | TRBJ2-7 | . | TRBV28 | CASTYRATYEQYF | TGTGCCAGCACCTACAGGGCAACCTACGAGCAGTACTTC
. | TRBJ2-2 | . | TRBV7-8 | CASSAKNTGELFF | TGTGCCAGCAGCGCAAAGAACACCGGGGAGCTGTTTTTT
. | TRBJ1-5 | TRBD1 | TRBV28 | CASRGRQGSEYSNQPQHF | TGTGCCAGCAGGGGTCGACAGGGGAGCGAGTATAGCAATCAGCCCCAGCATTTT
. | TRBJ2-7 | . | TRBV5-1 | CASSLVGGPYEQYF | TGCGCCAGCAGCTTAGTCGGAGGGCCCTACGAGCAGTACTTC
. | TRBJ1-2 | . | TRBV28 | CASSSGPHGGYTF | TGTGCCAGCAGTTCGGGACCGCACGGGGGCTACACCTTC
. | TRBJ2-1 | TRBD1 | TRBV2 | CASSVRTGPKQFF | TGTGCCAGCAGTGTTCGGACAGGGCCAAAGCAGTTCTTC
. | TRBJ1-2 | . | TRBV19 | CASTDRGVFYGYTF | TGTGCCAGTACGGACCGGGGGGTTTTTTATGGCTACACCTTC
. | TRBJ2-7 | . | TRBV30 | CAWSSRTNEQYF | TGTGCCTGGAGTTCCCGGACAAACGAGCAGTACTTC
once | TRBJ1-2 | . | TRBV6-6 | CASSYPQGNYGYTF | TGTGCCAGCAGTTACCCCCAGGGTAACTATGGCTACACCTTC
. | TRBJ2-3 | TRBD2 | TRBV7-2 | CASSPPGLVTDTQYF | TGTGCCAGCAGTCCCCCGGGACTAGTCACAGATACGCAGTATTTT
once | TRBJ2-7 | TRBD2 | TRBV6-5 | CASSYSFSGSSYEQYF | TGTGCCAGCAGTTACTCTTTCAGCGGGAGCTCCTACGAGCAGTACTTC
. | TRBJ1-2 | . | TRBV6-1 | CASSAAGRGNHGYTF | TGTGCCAGCAGTGCAGCGGGGAGGGGGAACCATGGCTACACCTTC
. | TRBJ2-1 | . | TRBV15 | CATSRLSGRNEQFF | TGTGCCACCAGCCGCCTCAGTGGAAGAAATGAGCAGTTCTTC
. | TRBJ1-1 | . | TRBV28 | CASSPAWGVDTEAFF | TGTGCCAGCAGTCCTGCTTGGGGAGTTGACACTGAAGCTTTCTTT
. | TRBJ1-5 | TRBD1 | TRBV7-3 | CASSTITSPGTGIDQPQHF | TGTGCCAGCAGCACTATTACCTCCCCCGGGACAGGGATCGATCAGCCCCAGCATTTT
. | TRBJ1-2 | TRBD1 | TRBV4-2 | CASSRQGARGYTF | TGTGCCAGCAGCCGACAGGGGGCTCGGGGCTACACCTTC
. | TRBJ1-2 | . | TRBV18 | CASSPVPSNYGYTF | TGTGCCAGCTCACCCGTTCCCTCTAACTATGGCTACACCTTC
. | TRBJ2-1 | . | TRBV11-3 | CASSPQDRGEQFF | TGTGCCAGCAGCCCCCAGGACCGGGGTGAGCAGTTCTTC
. | TRBJ2-2 | TRBD2 | TRBV7-8 | CASSSPGLAGESSAGELFF | TGTGCCAGCAGCTCGCCAGGACTAGCGGGAGAGTCTTCCGCCGGGGAGCTGTTTTTT
. | TRBJ2-7 | TRBD2 | TRBV7-6 | CASSLSGSGYEQYF | TGTGCCAGCAGCCTTAGCGGGAGCGGGTACGAGCAGTACTTC
. | TRBJ2-4 | TRBD1 | TRBV2 | CASTGQGVKNIQYF | TGTGCCAGCACTGGACAGGGAGTCAAAAACATTCAGTACTTC
. | TRBJ1-5 | . | TRBV5-1 | CASSLGDIGNQPQHF | TGCGCCAGCAGCTTGGGGGATATAGGCAATCAGCCCCAGCATTTT
. | TRBJ1-4 | . | TRBV7-8 | CASSPRRVGVEKLFF | TGTGCCAGCAGCCCGCGTCGGGTCGGAGTAGAAAAACTGTTTTTT
. | TRBJ1-2 | . | TRBV27 | CASSTTVNYGYTF | TGTGCCAGCAGTACAACAGTTAACTATGGCTACACCTTC
. | TRBJ2-6 | . | TRBV5-1 | CASSLVSGANVLTF | TGCGCCAGCAGCTTGGTATCTGGGGCCAACGTCCTGACTTTC
. | TRBJ2-3 | TRBD1 | TRBV18 | CASSKDRSTDTQYF | TGTGCCAGCTCAAAGGACAGGAGCACAGATACGCAGTATTTT
. | TRBJ2-3 | . | TRBV5-1 | CASSFGRGGDTQYF | TGCGCCAGCAGCTTTGGCAGGGGAGGAGATACGCAGTATTTT
. | TRBJ2-3 | . | TRBV4-2 | CASSPAARGTQYF | TGTGCCAGCAGCCCGGCCGCGCGGGGTACGCAGTATTTT
once | TRBJ2-1 | . | TRBV11-2 | CASSLVRGTANEQFF | TGTGCCAGCAGCTTAGTCCGTGGGACGGCTAATGAGCAGTTCTTC
once | TRBJ2-7 | TRBD2 | TRBV4-1 | CASSQPSAGAPYEQYF | TGCGCCAGCAGCCAACCCTCTGCGGGAGCGCCCTACGAGCAGTACTTC
. | TRBJ2-3 | . | TRBV7-8 | CASSLQGSRADTQYF | TGTGCCAGCAGCTTACAGGGGTCAAGGGCAGATACGCAGTATTTT
. | TRBJ2-3 | TRBD2 | TRBV6-4 | CASSDRVSPRVGLAGGLGETQYF | TGTGCCAGCAGTGACCGTGTGAGTCCCCGAGTCGGACTAGCGGGGGGGCTCGGGGAAACGCAGTATTTT
. | TRBJ1-1 | TRBD1 | TRBV5-1 | CASSLVLQGGMNTEAFF | TGCGCCAGCAGCTTGGTCTTGCAGGGGGGAATGAACACTGAAGCTTTCTTT
. | TRBJ1-6 | . | TRBV30 | CAWSVTMGQGNSPLHF | TGTGCCTGGAGTGTAACAATGGGGCAGGGGAATTCACCCCTCCACTTT
. | TRBJ2-3 | . | TRBV28 | CASSGRSSLTGDTQYF | TGTGCCAGCAGTGGTCGGTCATCACTAACCGGGGATACGCAGTATTTT
. | TRBJ1-1 | . | TRBV10-3 | CATAVGGDNTEAFF | TGTGCCACGGCTGTGGGGGGCGATAACACTGAAGCTTTCTTT
. | TRBJ2-4 | . | TRBV5-4 | CASSSGYRLAKNIQYF | TGTGCCAGCAGCTCAGGGTATCGGTTAGCCAAAAACATTCAGTACTTC
once | TRBJ2-7 | . | TRBV7-6 | CASSPFGGDSYEQYF | TGTGCCAGCAGCCCCTTTGGAGGGGACAGCTACGAGCAGTACTTC
. | TRBJ2-1 | . | TRBV7-2 | CASSLWLAVQQFF | TGTGCCAGCAGCTTATGGTTGGCCGTACAGCAGTTCTTC
. | TRBJ1-2 | . | TRBV6-5 | CASSNRANYGYTF | TGTGCCAGCAGTAACAGAGCTAACTATGGCTACACCTTC
. | TRBJ2-3 | TRBD2 | TRBV28 | CASSFLNPASGDTQYF | TGTGCCAGCAGTTTCCTTAACCCGGCTAGCGGGGATACGCAGTATTTT
. | TRBJ2-7 | . | TRBV6-1 | CASSEGQFSFSYEQYF | TGTGCCAGCAGTGAAGGACAGTTTTCCTTCTCCTACGAGCAGTACTTC
. | TRBJ2-3 | TRBD2 | TRBV19 | CASSIGPSGNTDTQYF | TGTGCCAGTAGTATAGGTCCTAGCGGAAACACAGATACGCAGTATTTT
. | TRBJ2-3 | . | TRBV5-1 | CASSLNGGDTQYF | TGCGCCAGCAGCTTGAATGGGGGAGATACGCAGTATTTT
once | TRBJ2-7 | . | TRBV2 | CASKEGAKAYF | TGTGCCTCCAAGGAAGGGGCCAAGGCGTACTTC
. | TRBJ2-7 | . | TRBV6-5 | CASSYSGRVRLYEQYF | TGTGCCAGCAGTTACTCGGGCAGGGTCCGCCTCTACGAGCAGTACTTC
once | TRBJ2-4 | . | TRBV19 | CASALGQLAKNIQYF | TGTGCCAGCGCTCTGGGACAACTAGCCAAAAACATTCAGTACTTC
. | TRBJ1-1 | TRBD1 | TRBV6-4 | CASREPNRGNTEAFF | TGTGCCAGCAGAGAACCAAACAGGGGAAACACTGAAGCTTTCTTT
. | TRBJ2-1 | TRBD2 | TRBV19 | CASRGRLAGSNEQFF | TGTGCCAGTCGCGGGCGGCTAGCGGGTTCCAATGAGCAGTTCTTC
. | TRBJ2-5 | TRBD2 | TRBV2 | CASLLAGGLLYQETQYF | TGTGCCAGCTTACTAGCGGGAGGCCTTCTGTACCAAGAGACCCAGTACTTC
. | TRBJ2-7 | . | TRBV1 | CTSSQERGTALLEQYF | TGCACCAGCAGCCAAGAACGAGGGACGGCCCTTCTGGAGCAGTACTTC
. | TRBJ1-2 | . | TRBV30 | CAWSDQGYGYTF | TGTGCCTGGAGTGACCAGGGGTATGGCTACACCTTC